This T cell receptor beta chain was retrieved from a study of T-cell reconstitution after alpha-beta-depleted transplantation in children. Findings and caveats of the study: There were reportedly several hundred expanded graft clones from which alpha-beta T cells came about two months after transplant.

The CDR3 runs to 13 residues. V was pared by 7 bases and J by 8 bases, with 11 bases of the junction left unmatched. Germline-derived CDR1 and CDR2 are SQVTM and ANQGSEA. A TCRbeta library incorporating unique molecular identifiers was prepared. TCRdb ran MiXCR on the PCR reads and lists one entry per CDR3 protein. The sample includes around 450,000 distinct CDR3 sequences, around 16% seen only once; the top ten take under 30%. With regard to this clonotype: No antigen is known for it.

This material consisted of PBMCs, mostly from graft donor cells, taken 360 days after TCRalphabeta/CD19-depleted stem cell transplant. This sequence originates from a boy in the first two years of life who had a stem cell transplant for Wiskott-Aldrich syndrome, so the T cells may come from the graft donor. V gene TRBV29-1 combines with J gene TRBJ2-1, with 7 bases identical to TRBD2. The CDR3 DNA follows: TGCAGCGGGGGGACTACATGGTTCGATGAGCAGTTCTTC. Translated: CSGGTTWFDEQFF.